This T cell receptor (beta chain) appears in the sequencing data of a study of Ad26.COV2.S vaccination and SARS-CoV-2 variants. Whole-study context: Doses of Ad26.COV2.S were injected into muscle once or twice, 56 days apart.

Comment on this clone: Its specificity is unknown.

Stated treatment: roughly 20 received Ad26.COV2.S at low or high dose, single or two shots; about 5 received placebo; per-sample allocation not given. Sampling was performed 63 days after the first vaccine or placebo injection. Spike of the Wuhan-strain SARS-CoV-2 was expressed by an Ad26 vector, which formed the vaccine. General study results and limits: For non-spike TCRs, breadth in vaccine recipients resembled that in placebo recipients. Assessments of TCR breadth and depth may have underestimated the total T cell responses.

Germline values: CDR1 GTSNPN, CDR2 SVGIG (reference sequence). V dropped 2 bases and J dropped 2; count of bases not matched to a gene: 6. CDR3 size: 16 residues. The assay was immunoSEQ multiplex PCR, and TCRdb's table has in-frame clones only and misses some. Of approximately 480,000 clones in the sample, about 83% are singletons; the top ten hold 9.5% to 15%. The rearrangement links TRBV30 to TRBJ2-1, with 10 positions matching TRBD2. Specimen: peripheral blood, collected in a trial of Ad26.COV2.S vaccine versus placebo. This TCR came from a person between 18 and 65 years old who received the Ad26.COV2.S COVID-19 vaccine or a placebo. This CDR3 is CAWSSLAGVAYNEQFF. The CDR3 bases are TGTGCCTGGAGTTCCCTAGCGGGAGTAGCCTACAATGAGCAGTTCTTC.